One sample yielded the 11 T cell receptor beta chains listed below, sequenced in a study of control samples from healthy donors and cancer patients. TCRdb's table, derived via immunoSEQ multiplex PCR, lists solely in-frame clones and lacks some. The sample lists around 78,000 clones; about 93% were seen once. Sequencing input: blood. All receptors come from a woman between 18 and 29 years old in good health.

This clone was picked up one time. The chain employs TRBV2 and TRBJ1-1, with 7 bases that match TRBD1. Looked up from germline, CDR1 is SNHLY and CDR2 is FYNNEI. V was clipped by 8 bases and J by 0 bases; unmatched bases: 9. The CDR3 has 15 amino acids. The DNA of the CDR3 is TGTGCCAGCGGCCGGGACAGATCCATGAACACTGAAGCTTTCTTT. Translating it yields CASGRDRSMNTEAFF.

This chain links TRBV6-6 with TRBJ2-3; D may be TRBD2 (5 bases). This CDR3 has 13 amino acids. CDR1 and CDR2 from the germline V gene are MNHNY and SVGAGI (reference sequence). The V end lost 6 bases, the J end lost 2 bases, and 9 bases lay between the germline ends. CDR3 protein: CASRIDYTDTQYF. In nucleotides, the CDR3 is TGTGCCAGCAGAATCGACTACACAGATACGCAGTATTTT.

The rearrangement links TRBV18 to TRBJ2-7, with 8 bases aligning to TRBD1. Germline CDR1 reads KGHSH; CDR2 reads LQKENI. The CDR3 spans 14 residues. Trimming removed 5 bases from V and 3 bases from J; junction bases left unmatched: 6. The CDR3 sequence: CASSSPTGVYEQYF. CDR3 DNA sequence: TGTGCCAGCTCATCGCCGACAGGGGTCTACGAGCAGTACTTC.

This rearrangement joins TRBV5-6 to TRBJ2-1; possibly TRBD2 for D (5 bases). This CDR3 is built from 15 residues. The ends were cut back, 2 bases at V and 1 base at J, with 10 bases in the middle. Germline lookup yields CDR1 SGHDT and CDR2 YYEEEE. CDR3 residues: CASSFGDRSYNEQFF. CDR3 nucleotides: TGTGCCAGCAGCTTCGGGGATAGGTCCTACAATGAGCAGTTCTTC.

This sequence joins TRBV24-1 and TRBJ2-6, with a tentative D call TRBD2 (6 bases). Germline V gene data show CDR1 as KGHDR and CDR2 as SFDVKD. The CDR3 runs 17 residues. Trimming pared 9 bases from V and 2 bases from J, leaving 19 bases between. The DNA for the CDR3 is TGTGCCACCGCGCCTGGTGGGGGGAGGACTGGGGCCAACGTCCTGACTTTC. This codes for CATAPGGGRTGANVLTF.

The V gene is TRBV9, the J gene TRBJ1-1; D not certain. With 4 bases removed from V and 6 bases from J, the gap between germline ends came to 16 bases. From germline, CDR1 is SGDLS and CDR2 YYNGEE. The length of the CDR3 is 14 residues. Here the CDR3 DNA reads TGTGCCAGCAGCCCCCCCGGGTCGTATCCTGAAGCTTTCTTT. Translation gives CASSPPGSYPEAFF. The entire variable domain, with the rest obtained from reference TRBV9 and TRBJ1-1, is as follows: DSGVTQTPKHLITATGQRVTLRCSPRSGDLSVYWYQQSLDQGLQFLIQYYNGEERAKGNILERFSAQQFPDLHSELNLSSLELGDSALYFCASSPPGSYPEAFFGQGTRLTVV.

The chain uses TRBV28 and TRBJ1-2; tentative D call: TRBD1 (5 bases). CDR1 is MDHEN and CDR2 is SYDVKM in the germline V gene. With 4 bases removed from V and 4 bases from J, the gap between germline ends came to 16 bases. The CDR3 runs to 15 residues. The CDR3 loop reads CASSWQGSGSYGYTF. The CDR3 DNA is TGTGCCAGCAGTTGGCAGGGCTCGGGGAGCTATGGCTACACCTTC.

The chain's CDR3 is CASSRQGGPGTEAFF. The DNA for the CDR3 is TGTGCCAGCAGCAGACAGGGGGGACCGGGCACTGAAGCTTTCTTT. The rearrangement joins TRBV2 to TRBJ1-1; 9 nucleotides agree with TRBD1. The V gene's germline CDR1 is SNHLY and CDR2 FYNNEI. The CDR3 contains 15 residues. V gave up 6 bases and J gave up 4 bases; unmatched junction bases: 9.

CDR3 bases: TGCAGCGCCTACGGGCAGGGTAAGAACACTGAAGCTTTCTTT. Protein: CSAYGQGKNTEAFF. This chain joins TRBV29-1 and TRBJ1-1; a possible D gene is TRBD1 (5 bases). The CDR3 consists of 14 residues. The germline V gene encodes CDR1 SQVTM and CDR2 ANQGSEA. Trimming removed 7 bases at V and 1 base at J, with 16 bases between.

V usage is TRBV11-3 and J usage is TRBJ1-1, with a weak D call TRBD1 (5 bases). Trimming removed 4 bases from V and 1 base from J, with 7 bases in between. Germline CDR1 is SGHNT and CDR2 is YENEEA. The CDR3 length is 13 residues. The CDR3 sequence: CASSSGQNTEAFF. CDR3 coding DNA: TGTGCCAGCAGCTCCGGACAGAACACTGAAGCTTTCTTT.

V usage is TRBV7-2 and J usage is TRBJ2-3; TRBD2 agrees at 11 bases. Germline loops: CDR1 SGHTA, CDR2 FQGNSA. V dropped 5 bases and J dropped 8; count of bases not matched to a gene: 18. This CDR3 comprises 18 residues. The CDR3 DNA follows: TGTGCCAGCAGCCCCCGGCTAGCGGGGGGCCGATCTATGGGTACGCAGTATTTT. Its translation is CASSPRLAGGRSMGTQYF.